The 20 T cell receptor beta chains below all came from one sample that was sequenced in a study of blood T cell repertoires in COVID-19. Measured with immunoSEQ multiplex PCR; TCRdb has only the in-frame clones, and not every one. The sample shows approximately 65,000 clones, approximately 88% of them seen only once. The sequencing sample was made of peripheral blood. These TCRs come from a human donor in a cohort sampled during active COVID-19.

V and J are TRBV28 and TRBJ2-1; 7 bases agree with TRBD1. This CDR3 comprises 15 residues. Germline values: CDR1 MDHEN, CDR2 SYDVKM. V gave up 1 base and J gave up 6 bases; unmatched junction bases: 6. CDR3 loop: CASSLSGQYLNEQFF. The DNA of the CDR3 is TGTGCCAGCAGTTTATCGGGACAGTATCTCAATGAGCAGTTCTTC. The full variable domain, with the rest looked up from reference TRBV28 and TRBJ2-1, is DVKVTQSSRYLVKRTGEKVFLECVQDMDHENMFWYRQDPGLGLRLIYFSYDVKMKEKGDIPEGYSVSREKKERFSLILESASTNQTSMYLCASSLSGQYLNEQFFGPGTRLTVL.

The chain has TRBV2 and TRBJ1-1; 7 positions agree with TRBD1. With V trimmed by 7 bases and J by 4 bases, 12 bases remained unmatched. The CDR3 loop spans 15 amino acids. Germline CDR1 and CDR2: SNHLY and FYNNEI. CDR3 nucleotide sequence: TGTGCCAGCAACGGGACACCCCAGGGGGGCACTGAAGCTTTCTTT. Amino acids: CASNGTPQGGTEAFF. Complete variable domain (other parts from reference TRBV2 and TRBJ1-1): EPEVTQTPSHQVTQMGQEVILRCVPISNHLYFYWYRQILGQKVEFLVSFYNNEISEKSEIFDDQFSVERPDGSNFTLKIRSTKLEDSAMYFCASNGTPQGGTEAFFGQGTRLTVV.

The V gene is TRBV7-2, the J gene TRBJ2-1, with a weak D call TRBD2 (6 bases). The CDR3 contains 15 residues. The germline V gene has CDR1 SGHTA and CDR2 FQGNSA. V lost 6 bases and J 3 bases, leaving 15 bases between the germline ends. DNA of the CDR3: TGTGCCAGCAGTTCCTGGGGGGTAGGCTACAATGAGCAGTTCTTC. Its translation: CASSSWGVGYNEQFF.

This clone was observed once. The chain carries TRBV10-3 and TRBJ1-1; a possible D gene is TRBD1 (5 bases). This CDR3 is built from 15 residues. Germline CDR1 and CDR2: ENHRY and SYGVKD. V shed 0 bases and J shed 4 bases, with 12 bases lying between them. The CDR3 here is CAISESQGWGTEAFF. The CDR3 DNA is TGTGCCATCAGTGAGTCGCAGGGCTGGGGCACTGAAGCTTTCTTT.

This chain joins TRBV5-1 and TRBJ2-1; 7 nucleotides match TRBD1. CDR3 length: 15 amino acids. Trimming cost V 3 bases and J 0 bases; bases outside gene matches: 3. Per the germline V gene, CDR1 is SGHRS and CDR2 is YFSETQ. The CDR3 DNA reads TGCGCCAGCAGCTGGACAGGTAGCTCCTACAATGAGCAGTTCTTC. It codes for CASSWTGSSYNEQFF.

This sequence joins TRBV12-3 or TRBV12-4 and TRBJ1-4; D might be TRBD1 (6 bases). CDR3 size: 12 residues. V lost 10 bases to trimming and J lost 7 bases, with 13 bases between them. The CDR3 is CATRSGVEKLFF. CDR3 nucleotides: TGTGCCACTCGATCAGGGGTTGAAAAACTGTTTTTT.

The chain joins TRBV7-2 to TRBJ2-1; a possible D gene is TRBD1 (6 bases). V lost 4 bases and J 2 bases, leaving 9 bases between the germline ends. The CDR3 consists of 14 residues. The germline gives CDR1 SGHTA, CDR2 FQGNSA. Here the CDR3 reads CASSSGQPYNEQFF. The CDR3 region has the DNA TGTGCCAGCAGCTCAGGACAGCCCTACAATGAGCAGTTCTTC.

The chain combines TRBV19 with TRBJ1-1; tentatively, D is TRBD1 (5 bases). CDR1 is LNHDA, CDR2 SQIVND, per germline (reference sequence). Trimming shortened V by 7 bases and J by 5 bases, and 17 bases separated the two germline ends. CDR3 length: 14 amino acids. The DNA for the CDR3 is TGTGCCAGTACGACCGGGGGGAGGCGGACTGAAGCTTTCTTT. It encodes CASTTGGRRTEAFF.

This clone showed up just a few times. The chain combines TRBV2 with TRBJ1-1; the D gene is possibly TRBD1 (6 bases). V lost 8 bases, J lost 1 base, and 20 bases lay in between. This CDR3 is built from 16 residues. Per the germline V gene, CDR1 is SNHLY and CDR2 is FYNNEI. The CDR3, as DNA: TGTGCCAGCTGCAAGAGAGGGGCAGGGGCGAACACTGAAGCTTTCTTT. Encoded protein: CASCKRGAGANTEAFF. Complete variable domain (other parts from reference TRBV2 and TRBJ1-1): EPEVTQTPSHQVTQMGQEVILRCVPISNHLYFYWYRQILGQKVEFLVSFYNNEISEKSEIFDDQFSVERPDGSNFTLKIRSTKLEDSAMYFCASCKRGAGANTEAFFGQGTRLTVV.

The J gene is TRBJ2-7, the V gene TRBV30, with 7 nucleotides matching TRBD2. Per the germline V gene, CDR1 is GTSNPN and CDR2 is SVGIG (reference sequence). The CDR3 is 14 residues long. V trimming: 8 bases; J trimming: 3 bases; junction bases outside the gene matches: 13. CDR3: CAARLRLAVYEQYF. The CDR3 DNA sequence: TGTGCCGCACGCCTTCGGCTAGCGGTCTACGAGCAGTACTTC.

J is TRBJ1-2 and V is TRBV29-1; D is perhaps TRBD1 (6 bases). This CDR3 is 15 amino acids long. The V and J ends lost 3 bases and 5 bases respectively, with 19 bases between them. Germline V gene lookup returns CDR1 SQVTM and CDR2 ANQGSEA. CDR3 sequence: CSVEATGQPLYGYTF. The CDR3 region has the DNA TGCAGCGTTGAGGCGACAGGCCAGCCCCTGTATGGCTACACCTTC.

V gene TRBV27 combines with J gene TRBJ1-5; D might be TRBD1 (5 bases). With 8 bases removed from V and 7 bases from J, the gap between germline ends came to 12 bases. The CDR3 sequence is 12 residues long. From germline, CDR1 is MNHEY and CDR2 SMNVEV (reference sequence). The chain's CDR3 is CASQTGGQPQHF. CDR3 bases: TGTGCCAGCCAGACCGGGGGACAGCCCCAGCATTTT.

This clone is a singleton in its sample. The rearrangement links TRBV2 to TRBJ2-7; possible D gene TRBD1, 6 bases. CDR1 and CDR2 from the germline V gene are SNHLY and FYNNEI. Trimming left V 7 bases short and J 0 bases short, with 16 bases between. The CDR3 consists of 15 residues. CDR3: CASIYTGTSSYEQYF. The CDR3 bases are TGTGCCAGCATATACACCGGGACAAGCTCCTACGAGCAGTACTTC.

This clone showed up just once. This chain links TRBV4-1 with TRBJ2-5; tentative D call: TRBD2 (5 bases). V was clipped by 1 base and J by 5 bases, with 14 bases between them. Germline lookup yields CDR1 MGHRA and CDR2 YSYEKL. CDR3 length: 15 amino acids. CDR3 bases: TGCGCCAGCAGCCAAGGCCCGGGAACCGACGAGACCCAGTACTTC. Its translation is CASSQGPGTDETQYF.

This clone has more than one count but fewer than ten. The gene calls are TRBV7-8 and TRBJ2-7, with D perhaps matching TRBD1 (7 bases). Germline V gene sequence: CDR1 SGHVS, CDR2 FQNEAQ. Trimming stripped 5 bases from V and 1 base from J, with 18 bases between. The CDR3 sequence is 16 residues long. CDR3 in amino acids: CASSPRGGTASYEQYF. CDR3 DNA: TGTGCCAGCAGCCCCCGGGGCGGGACAGCTTCCTACGAGCAGTACTTC.

V and J are TRBV7-9 and TRBJ2-1; TRBD2 matches at 12 bases. The CDR3 has 15 residues. V gave up 5 bases and J gave up 4 bases; unmatched junction bases: 3. Germline V gene lookup returns CDR1 SEHNR and CDR2 FQNEAQ (reference sequence). The CDR3 nucleotides read TGTGCCAGCAGCCGTACTAGCGGGGGGTACAATGAGCAGTTCTTC. The encoded protein is CASSRTSGGYNEQFF.

This chain links TRBV5-6 with TRBJ2-7; D may be TRBD1 (5 bases). Germline lookup yields CDR1 SGHDT and CDR2 YYEEEE. Trimming took off 0 bases at V and 7 bases at J, with 20 bases between the two ends. This CDR3 is 16 amino acids long. Here the CDR3 reads CASSLAAGSRLYEQYF. DNA for the CDR3: TGTGCCAGCAGCTTGGCTGCAGGGTCCCGCCTTTATGAGCAGTACTTC.

The rearrangement links TRBV5-1 to TRBJ2-1; D is possibly TRBD1 (6 bases). V lost 2 bases to trimming and J lost 5 bases, with 11 bases between them. Looked up from germline, CDR1 is SGHRS and CDR2 is YFSETQ. CDR3 length equals 14 residues. In nucleotides, the CDR3 is TGCGCCAGCAGCTTTTACACAGGGAACAATGAGCAGTTCTTC. Translated, it gives CASSFYTGNNEQFF.

The chain is built from TRBV6-6 and TRBJ2-1; D perhaps matches TRBD2 (5 bases). Germline CDR1 and CDR2: MNHNY and SVGAGI (reference sequence). The CDR3 loop spans 13 amino acids. With 4 bases removed from V and 9 bases from J, the gap between germline ends came to 13 bases. The DNA for the CDR3 is TGTGCCAGCAGTTGGAGGCGGGCGGGTGAGCAGTTCTTC. Its translation is CASSWRRAGEQFF.

This clone has just one count. The chain joins TRBV9 to TRBJ2-2; TRBD1 matches at 9 bases. Germline-derived CDR1 and CDR2 are SGDLS and YYNGEE. There are 16 residues in the CDR3. V was clipped by 4 bases and J by 7 bases; unmatched bases: 11. The CDR3: CASSPGTGLSGGELFF. The CDR3, as DNA: TGTGCCAGCAGCCCGGGGACAGGGCTCAGCGGCGGGGAGCTGTTTTTT.